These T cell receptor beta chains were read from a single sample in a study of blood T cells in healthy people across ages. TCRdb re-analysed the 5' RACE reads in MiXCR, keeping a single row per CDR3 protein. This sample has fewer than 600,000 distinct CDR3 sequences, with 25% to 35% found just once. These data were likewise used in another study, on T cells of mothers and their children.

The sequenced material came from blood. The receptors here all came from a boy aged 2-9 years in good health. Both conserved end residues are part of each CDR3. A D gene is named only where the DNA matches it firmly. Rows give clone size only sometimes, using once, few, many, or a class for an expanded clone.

TGTGCCATCAGTGAACAGGGGACGAACACTGAAGCTTTCTTT	CAISEQGTNTEAFF	few	TRBD1	TRBJ1-1	TRBV10-3
TGTGCCTGGAGGGGTTGGGGACTCATGAACACTGAAGCTTTCTTT	CAWRGWGLMNTEAFF	.	.	TRBJ1-1	TRBV30
TGTGCCACCACGGGGACCGAGTCACCTAACTATGGCTACACCTTC	CATTGTESPNYGYTF	few	.	TRBJ1-2	TRBV28
TGTGCCAGCAGCCCCACTAGCGGGGGTGGCACAGATACGCAGTATTTT	CASSPTSGGGTDTQYF	few	TRBD2	TRBJ2-3	TRBV7-9
TGCAGTGCTAGAGATTCGATCTGGGAGACCCAGTACTTC	CSARDSIWETQYF	few	.	TRBJ2-5	TRBV20-1
TGTGCCAGCAGTTTCTGGCCTGGCGAGTCCTACAATGAGCAGTTCTTC	CASSFWPGESYNEQFF	.	.	TRBJ2-1	TRBV12-3/TRBV12-4
TGCAGCGTTGTGGTAGGGACTGAAGCTTTCTTT	CSVVVGTEAFF	few	.	TRBJ1-1	TRBV29-1
TGTGCTAGTGGTTCTTTCTATGGCTACACCTTC	CASGSFYGYTF	.	.	TRBJ1-2	TRBV12-5
TGCAGTGCTAGAGATGTGAACAGGGGGCCTGGGGAGCTGTTTTTT	CSARDVNRGPGELFF	.	TRBD1	TRBJ2-2	TRBV20-1
TGTGCCAGCAGCCAAGAACAGGGGGCCGCCTACAATGAGCAGTTCTTC	CASSQEQGAAYNEQFF	.	TRBD1	TRBJ2-1	TRBV4-2
TGTGCCAGCTCACCGGGTCTACAGGGGGCTATAGATACGCAGTATTTT	CASSPGLQGAIDTQYF	.	TRBD1	TRBJ2-3	TRBV18
TGCAGCGTTGAAGATCTTCAGGGCTACGAGCAGTACTTC	CSVEDLQGYEQYF	.	.	TRBJ2-7	TRBV29-1
TGTGCCACCAGCAGAGGGGCAGGATCTGAAAAACTGTTTTTT	CATSRGAGSEKLFF	.	.	TRBJ1-4	TRBV15
TGTGCCAGCAGCTCAACATGGGGAGGTACCGGGGAGCTGTTTTTT	CASSSTWGGTGELFF	.	.	TRBJ2-2	TRBV11-3
TGTGCCAGCAGTCCAGTGGTGACAGCTAACTATGGCTACACCTTC	CASSPVVTANYGYTF	.	.	TRBJ1-2	TRBV12-3/TRBV12-4
TGCAGCGTTGAGTTAGGACAGGGAGGCGAGCAGTACTTC	CSVELGQGGEQYF	few	TRBD1	TRBJ2-7	TRBV29-1
TGTGCCAGTAGCCACCGGTTGGGGGGGGAAGAGACCCAGTACTTC	CASSHRLGGEETQYF	few	TRBD2	TRBJ2-5	TRBV19
TGCGCCAGCAGCTTGGATGGGGGGCAGGGGACTGAAGCTTTCTTT	CASSLDGGQGTEAFF	.	.	TRBJ1-1	TRBV5-1
TGTGCCAGCAGCGATCGGTTCCGGGGGAACACTGAAGCTTTCTTT	CASSDRFRGNTEAFF	.	.	TRBJ1-1	TRBV11-2
TGTGCCAGCAGTCCGGACCCAACCTATGGCTACACCTTC	CASSPDPTYGYTF	few	.	TRBJ1-2	TRBV6-5
TGCAGCGTTGTGTTCCGGGCAGGGCCCTACGAGCAGTACTTC	CSVVFRAGPYEQYF	.	.	TRBJ2-7	TRBV29-1
TGTGCCAGCAGTGAGGCCCTAGCGGGAGTGGCGTTCTTC	CASSEALAGVAFF	.	TRBD2	TRBJ2-5	TRBV25-1
TGTGCCAGCAGCCACTTCGCGAGGGATACGCAGTATTTT	CASSHFARDTQYF	few	.	TRBJ2-3	TRBV13